The 28 T cell receptor beta chains below were found in one sample sequenced in a study of shared T cell receptors in the human thymus. TCRdb keeps only in-frame clones here, not all; method: immunoSEQ multiplex PCR. The sample has roughly 710,000 clones; approximately 83% are singletons. The sample was also linked to a second study, of human thymus T cells.

Sequencing was performed on thymocytes. Receptors originate from a girl under three years old with a congenital heart defect.

The genes are TRBV25-1 and TRBJ1-1, with TRBD1 as a possible D gene (5 bases). Germline CDR1 MGHDK, CDR2 SYGVNS. This CDR3 spans 14 amino acids. V was shortened by 6 bases and J by 3 bases, with 14 bases between the two germline ends. The CDR3 protein is CASREGPIDTEAFF. The CDR3 bases are TGTGCCAGCAGGGAGGGACCGATAGACACTGAAGCTTTCTTT. Based on the CDR3 plus reference TRBV25-1 and TRBJ1-1, the full variable domain is EADIYQTPRYLVIGTGKKITLECSQTMGHDKMYWYQQDPGMELHLIHYSYGVNSTEKGDLSSESTVSRIRTEHFPLTLESARPSHTSQYLCASREGPIDTEAFFGQGTRLTVV.

The rearrangement links TRBV9 to TRBJ2-7; 7 bases are a match to TRBD2. The CDR3 covers 13 residues. Germline V gene lookup returns CDR1 SGDLS and CDR2 YYNGEE. Trimming removed 4 bases from V and 4 bases from J; junction bases left unmatched: 5. The CDR3 region is CASSPTGGYEQYF. The CDR3 bases are TGTGCCAGCAGCCCCACGGGGGGTTACGAGCAGTACTTC. The variable domain in full, with the rest retrieved from reference TRBV9 and TRBJ2-7, is DSGVTQTPKHLITATGQRVTLRCSPRSGDLSVYWYQQSLDQGLQFLIQYYNGEERAKGNILERFSAQQFPDLHSELNLSSLELGDSALYFCASSPTGGYEQYFGPGTRLTVT.

The chain carries TRBV10-3 and TRBJ2-7; the match to TRBD1 covers 10 bases. Trimming cost V 8 bases and J 4 bases; bases outside gene matches: 5. Germline CDR1 ENHRY, CDR2 SYGVKD. This CDR3 has 13 residues. The CDR3 sequence: CAIGDRGRYEQYF. CDR3 in DNA: TGTGCCATCGGAGACAGGGGGCGGTACGAGCAGTACTTC.

This rearrangement joins TRBV21-1 to TRBJ2-2; the D call TRBD1 from the table was never checked on the DNA. TRBV21-1 is assigned pseudogene status. This CDR3 has 19 amino acids. CDR3 in DNA: TGTGCCAGCAGCAAAGAGTTTCAGGCAGGGGGCCCGAACACCGGGGAGCTGTTTTTT. Translated: CASSKEFQAGGPNTGELFF.

V usage is TRBV6-1 and J usage is TRBJ1-3; D is ambiguous. V lost 4 bases to trimming and J lost 0 bases, with 16 bases between them. Looked up from germline, CDR1 is MNHNS and CDR2 is SASEGT. This CDR3 spans 17 amino acids. The CDR3 region has the DNA TGTGCCAGCAGTGGATCTACGCAGGCCTACTCTGGAAACACCATATATTTT. Translating it yields CASSGSTQAYSGNTIYF.

The CDR3 DNA sequence: TGTGCCAGCAGCTTCAGGGGGTTGGAGAGAACTGAAGCTTTCTTT. Amino acid sequence: CASSFRGLERTEAFF. The chain has TRBV7-2 and TRBJ1-1; 7 nucleotides agree with TRBD1. The trim removed 3 bases at V and 5 bases at J, leaving 9 bases unmatched. This CDR3 is built from 15 residues. Germline V gives CDR1 SGHTA, CDR2 FQGNSA.

This chain connects TRBV5-1 to TRBJ2-1, with a tentative D call TRBD2 (5 bases). CDR3 length equals 12 residues. The ends were cut back, 8 bases at V and 7 bases at J, with 13 bases in the middle. Germline V gives CDR1 SGHRS, CDR2 YFSETQ. The CDR3 nucleotides read TGCGCCAGTGGTGCGGGTGGGAATGAGCAGTTCTTC. Amino acids: CASGAGGNEQFF.

The rearrangement uses TRBV19 and TRBJ1-4; a possible D gene is TRBD1 (5 bases). Germline V gene data show CDR1 as LNHDA and CDR2 as SQIVND (reference sequence). With 8 bases removed from V and 2 bases from J, the gap between germline ends came to 12 bases. The CDR3 has 14 amino acids. The CDR3 sequence: CASGGGGTNEKLFF. The CDR3 DNA reads TGTGCCAGTGGGGGGGGTGGGACTAATGAAAAACTGTTTTTT. Together with reference TRBV19 and TRBJ1-4, the CDR3 gives the full variable domain: DGGITQSPKYLFRKEGQNVTLSCEQNLNHDAMYWYRQDPGQGLRLIYYSQIVNDFQKGDIAEGYSVSREKKESFPLTVTSAQKNPTAFYLCASGGGGTNEKLFFGSGTQLSVL.

The V and J genes are TRBV27 and TRBJ1-1, with 7 bases identical to TRBD1. V was pared by 8 bases and J by 5 bases, with 11 bases of the junction left unmatched. Germline CDR1 MNHEY, CDR2 SMNVEV (reference sequence). The CDR3 is 14 amino acids. The CDR3: CASVGGQGDTEAFF. Here the CDR3 DNA reads TGTGCCAGCGTCGGCGGGCAGGGGGATACTGAAGCTTTCTTT.

The chain recombines TRBV5-1 with TRBJ2-7, with 8 positions matching TRBD1. CDR1 and CDR2 from the germline V gene are SGHRS and YFSETQ. The J segment lost 4 bases and the V segment lost 4 bases, leaving 10 bases of the junction unmatched. CDR3 length equals 15 residues. The CDR3 protein is CASSALTGGSYEQYF. Here the CDR3 DNA reads TGCGCCAGCAGCGCCCTCACAGGGGGAAGTTACGAGCAGTACTTC.

The V gene is TRBV7-9, the J gene TRBJ2-3; D might be TRBD1 (5 bases). Germline V gives CDR1 SEHNR, CDR2 FQNEAQ (reference sequence). The CDR3 covers 16 residues. V dropped 2 bases and J dropped 2 bases, with 14 bases sitting between them. The CDR3 DNA sequence: TGTGCCAGCAGCTTATTGTGGCCAGGGAACACAGATACGCAGTATTTT. Its protein is CASSLLWPGNTDTQYF.

The chain combines TRBV20-1 with TRBJ2-7; TRBD1 matches 7 bases. This CDR3 comprises 11 residues. Trimming removed 6 bases from V and 5 bases from J; junction bases left unmatched: 4. Germline V gene lookup returns CDR1 DFQATT and CDR2 SNEGSKA (reference sequence). The CDR3 reads CSANRGHEQYF. CDR3 DNA: TGCAGTGCAAACAGGGGCCACGAGCAGTACTTC.

V is TRBV5-5 and J is TRBJ2-7, with D possibly being TRBD1 (6 bases). The ends were cut back, 4 bases at V and 2 bases at J, with 16 bases in the middle. Germline CDR1 and CDR2: SGHKS and YYEKEE (reference sequence). The CDR3 covers 15 residues. This CDR3 reads CASSTRQAKAYEQYF. The CDR3 DNA sequence: TGTGCCAGCAGCACCCGACAGGCGAAAGCCTACGAGCAGTACTTC.

The chain employs TRBV5-6 and TRBJ2-2; TRBD2 matches 10 bases. V shed 2 bases and J 4 bases; nucleotides not matched to a gene: 2. The CDR3 is made up of 15 amino acids. Germline V gives CDR1 SGHDT, CDR2 YYEEEE. The CDR3 spells CASSFLAGATGELFF. The CDR3 nucleotides read TGTGCCAGCAGCTTTCTAGCGGGGGCCACCGGGGAGCTGTTTTTT. Complete variable domain (other parts from reference TRBV5-6 and TRBJ2-2): DAGVTQSPTHLIKTRGQQVTLRCSPKSGHDTVSWYQQALGQGPQFIFQYYEEEERQRGNFPDRFSGHQFPNYSSELNVNALLLGDSALYLCASSFLAGATGELFFGEGSRLTVL.

The V and J genes are TRBV4-3 and TRBJ1-6; D is unclear. The V end was cut by 1 base, the J end by 9 bases, with 16 bases between. Looked up from germline, CDR1 is LGHNA and CDR2 is YSLEER. This CDR3 has 16 amino acids. The CDR3 loop is CASSQGYSLIGSPLHF. CDR3 nucleotide sequence: TGCGCCAGCAGCCAAGGCTACTCTTTAATCGGTTCACCCCTCCACTTT.

J is TRBJ1-4 and V is TRBV10-1; TRBD1 agrees at 7 bases. The CDR3 contains 15 residues. J lost 4 bases, V lost 8 bases, and 10 bases had no gene match. CDR1 and CDR2 (germline): WNHNN, SYGVQD (reference sequence). The CDR3 protein is CASLRKGAYNEKLFF. DNA of the CDR3: TGCGCCAGCCTAAGAAAGGGGGCGTATAATGAAAAACTGTTTTTT.

Points on this clone: The sample contains more than one DNA sequence encoding this CDR3. The chain is built from TRBV5-4 and TRBJ2-7; D is possibly TRBD2 (5 bases). With 0 bases removed from V and 6 bases from J, the gap between germline ends came to 7 bases. Germline CDR1 is SGHNT and CDR2 is YYREEE (reference sequence). The CDR3 runs to 12 residues. The CDR3 spells CASSLGRGEQYF. CDR3 DNA: TGTGCCAGCAGCTTGGGTCGGGGCGAGCAGTACTTC. Filled out from reference TRBV5-4 and TRBJ2-7, the complete variable domain reads ETGVTQSPTHLIKTRGQQVTLRCSSQSGHNTVSWYQQALGQGPQFIFQYYREEENGRGNFPPRFSGLQFPNYSSELNVNALELDDSALYLCASSLGRGEQYFGPGTRLTVT.

The rearrangement links TRBV14 to TRBJ2-1, with 7 bases aligning to TRBD1. This CDR3 contains 14 residues. The V gene's germline CDR1 is SGHDN and CDR2 FVKESK. The V gene end was trimmed by 2 bases and the J gene end by 8 bases; junction bases not matched to a gene: 6. This CDR3 reads CASSQSRTGHEQFF. The CDR3 DNA follows: TGTGCCAGCAGCCAATCCCGGACAGGCCATGAGCAGTTCTTC.

The CDR3 bases are TGTGCTATTTTCACACAGGGGGCTCTCCACCGATTCTCCTACGAGCAGTACTTC. Protein product: CAIFTQGALHRFSYEQYF. The V call is TRBV12-5, the J call TRBJ2-7; the match to TRBD1 covers 9 bases. V gave up 10 bases and J gave up 0 bases; unmatched junction bases: 19. CDR3 length: 18 amino acids. CDR1 is LGHNT, CDR2 FRNRAP, per germline.

The chain couples TRBV5-6 to TRBJ1-1; a weak D match, TRBD1 (5 bases). The germline gives CDR1 SGHDT, CDR2 YYEEEE. Trimming left V 0 bases short and J 3 bases short, with 18 bases between. CDR3 length: 17 amino acids. The CDR3 spells CASSLDGDSGKDTEAFF. The CDR3 nucleotides are TGTGCCAGCAGCTTGGATGGGGACTCAGGTAAGGACACTGAAGCTTTCTTT.

The V call is TRBV4-1, the J call TRBJ2-6, with 7 bases identical to TRBD1. Trimming removed 0 bases from V and 1 base from J; junction bases left unmatched: 18. CDR1 MGHRA and CDR2 YSYEKL come from the germline V gene. The CDR3 runs to 22 residues. The CDR3 coding sequence is TGCGCCAGCAGCCAAGAAGGGCCTCCTGGACAGGAACCCAGATCTGGGGCCAACGTCCTGACTTTC. Encoded protein: CASSQEGPPGQEPRSGANVLTF.

The rearrangement joins TRBV25-1 to TRBJ2-4; the D gene is possibly TRBD2 (6 bases). The V end was cut by 0 bases, the J end by 4 bases, with 13 bases between. CDR3 size: 16 residues. Germline V gene sequence: CDR1 MGHDK, CDR2 SYGVNS. This chain's CDR3 is CASSEYRRDRKNIQYF. The CDR3 nucleotides read TGTGCCAGCAGTGAATATAGGAGGGACCGGAAAAACATTCAGTACTTC. Full variable domain (outside the CDR3, taken from reference TRBV25-1 and TRBJ2-4): EADIYQTPRYLVIGTGKKITLECSQTMGHDKMYWYQQDPGMELHLIHYSYGVNSTEKGDLSSESTVSRIRTEHFPLTLESARPSHTSQYLCASSEYRRDRKNIQYFGAGTRLSVL.

The chain combines TRBV14 with TRBJ2-3; D ambiguous. CDR1 and CDR2 (germline): SGHDN, FVKESK. V lost 1 base and J 4 bases, leaving 9 bases between the germline ends. The CDR3 is made up of 14 amino acids. CDR3 DNA sequence: TGTGCCAGCAGCCAAGTGAGACTCTCAGATACGCAGTATTTT. Its protein product is CASSQVRLSDTQYF.

The chain employs TRBV5-1 and TRBJ2-7; a possible D gene is TRBD1 (6 bases). V gave up 4 bases and J gave up 5 bases, with 10 bases separating them. The CDR3 contains 12 residues. Germline CDR1 reads SGHRS; CDR2 reads YFSETQ. DNA of the CDR3: TGCGCCAGCAGCCCAGGGGCCGACGAGCAGTACTTC. Its translation is CASSPGADEQYF. The full variable domain, its missing parts supplied by reference TRBV5-1 and TRBJ2-7, is KAGVTQTPRYLIKTRGQQVTLSCSPISGHRSVSWYQQTPGQGLQFLFEYFSETQRNKGNFPGRFSGRQFSNSRSEMNVSTLELGDSALYLCASSPGADEQYFGPGTRLTVT.

J is TRBJ2-5 and V is TRBV5-6, with D possibly being TRBD1 (5 bases). CDR1 and CDR2 (germline): SGHDT, YYEEEE. The CDR3 extends over 14 amino acids. V was cut by 4 bases and J by 2 bases, with 12 bases left in between. DNA of the CDR3: TGTGCCAGCAGCCCGACAGAACCGCAAGAGACCCAGTACTTC. This sequence encodes CASSPTEPQETQYF.

This clone was seen a handful of times. DNA for the CDR3: TGTGCCAGCAGCTTCCCGGGACAGAGCTATGGCTACACCTTC. Translated: CASSFPGQSYGYTF. This sequence joins TRBV7-2 and TRBJ1-2; TRBD1 matches at 7 bases. Germline-derived CDR1 and CDR2 are SGHTA and FQGNSA. The CDR3 consists of 14 residues. Losses at the gene ends were 3 bases for V and 4 bases for J; bases not matched to a gene: 5.

The sample holds one count of this clone. The CDR3: CASSLSVRGRSSYEQYF. CDR3 nucleotide sequence: TGTGCCAGCAGTTTATCAGTGCGGGGCCGAAGCTCCTACGAGCAGTACTTC. The chain joins TRBV27 to TRBJ2-7, with D possibly matching TRBD2 (6 bases). V lost 0 bases, J lost 0 bases, and 15 bases lay in between. The CDR3 is 17 residues long. Looked up from germline, CDR1 is MNHEY and CDR2 is SMNVEV (reference sequence).

The chain joins TRBV6-5 to TRBJ2-2; D is possibly TRBD2 (5 bases). The germline CDR1 and CDR2 sequences are MNHEY and SVGAGI. Trimming removed 2 bases at V and 4 bases at J, with 14 bases between. This CDR3 contains 16 residues. CDR3 sequence reads: CASSYAGNSVTGELFF. The CDR3 DNA reads TGTGCCAGCAGTTACGCCGGGAATTCGGTCACCGGGGAGCTGTTTTTT.